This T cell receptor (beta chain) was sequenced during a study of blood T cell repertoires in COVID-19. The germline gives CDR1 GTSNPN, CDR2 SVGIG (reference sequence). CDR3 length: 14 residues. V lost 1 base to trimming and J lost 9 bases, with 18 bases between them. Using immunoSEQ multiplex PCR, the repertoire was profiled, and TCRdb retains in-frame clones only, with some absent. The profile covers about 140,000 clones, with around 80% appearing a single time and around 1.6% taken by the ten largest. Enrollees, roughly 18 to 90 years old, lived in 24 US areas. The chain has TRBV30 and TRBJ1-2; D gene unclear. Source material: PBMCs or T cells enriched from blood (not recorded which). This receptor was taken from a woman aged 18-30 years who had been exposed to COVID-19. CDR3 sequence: CAWSAGLAEGSYTF. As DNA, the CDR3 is TGTGCCTGGAGTGCTGGACTCGCGGAAGGAAGCTACACCTTC.